The rows below give T cell receptor beta chains drawn from one sample of a study of T cells in Graves' hyperthyroidism and ophthalmopathy. MiXCR was run by TCRdb on the multiplex PCR reads, yielding one entry per CDR3 protein. The table includes 640,000 or so distinct CDR3 sequences, under 15% detected once. Sequencing was done on a sample of blood. These receptor sequences come from a woman in her 40s with Graves' ophthalmopathy. Both conserved end residues are part of each CDR3. D genes are given only for firm matches. Expanded clones get a size class; other rows say once, few or many, or leave the size out.

j_call d_call v_call clone_size cdr3_nt cdr3_aa
TRBJ2-7 . TRBV5-1 many TGCGCCAGCAGCCCAGAACGGGGGGAGCAGTACTTC CASSPERGEQYF
TRBJ2-7 . TRBV27 many TGTGCCAGCAGTTTCAAAGGGACGGCGGGACGTTCCTACGAGCAGTACTTC CASSFKGTAGRSYEQYF
TRBJ2-7 TRBD2 TRBV30 many TGTGCCTGGAGTGCGGGAGCGGGGGAGCAGTACTTC CAWSAGAGEQYF
TRBJ2-3 TRBD1 TRBV6-2/TRBV6-3 few TGTGCCAGCAGTCGCGGGACAGGAGGCACAGATACGCAGTATTTT CASSRGTGGTDTQYF
TRBJ2-5 . TRBV12-3/TRBV12-4 . TGTGCCAGCACGAGGGAAAGTCTGGAAGAGACCCAGTACTTC CASTRESLEETQYF
TRBJ2-2 TRBD1 TRBV30 . TGTGCCTGGAGTGTCTGGGACAGGGCGGCCGGGGAGCTGTTTTTT CAWSVWDRAAGELFF
TRBJ1-5 . TRBV30 many TGTGCCTGGAGTGTGGGGACGCCGGATCAGCCCCAGCATTTT CAWSVGTPDQPQHF
TRBJ2-5 TRBD1 TRBV13 many TGTGCCAGCAGAAGGGGGCCTCGGGACAGGGGAGAGACCCAGTACTTC CASRRGPRDRGETQYF
TRBJ1-2 . TRBV25-1 many TGTGCCAGCAGTGAATATTCCTCGGACAGTAACTATGGCTACACCTTC CASSEYSSDSNYGYTF
TRBJ2-7 TRBD1 TRBV20-1 many TGCAGTGCTGACCGTGCTACGGGACAGGGCTACGAGCAGTACTTC CSADRATGQGYEQYF
TRBJ2-7 TRBD2 TRBV12-3/TRBV12-4 . TGTGCCAGCAGTCACCTCCCGCTAGCGGGGATACCCTACGAGCAGTACTTC CASSHLPLAGIPYEQYF
TRBJ1-1 TRBD1 TRBV24-1 few TGTGCCACCAGTGATTTCCCTGATGGACAGGGGAGGGCTGAAGCTTTCTTT CATSDFPDGQGRAEAFF
TRBJ2-7 . TRBV2 many TGTGCCAGCAGTGCAGACCCTCACGAGCAGTACTTC CASSADPHEQYF
TRBJ1-2 . TRBV6-1 . TGTGCCAGCAGTGTTATGACGGATGGTAGCTACACCTTC CASSVMTDGSYTF
TRBJ2-5 TRBD1 TRBV24-1 few TGTGCCACCGCGAGACAGGGGGAGACCCAGTACTTC CATARQGETQYF
TRBJ1-5 . TRBV20-1 many TGCAGTGCTAGACATACAGGGACGAATCAGCCCCAGCATTTT CSARHTGTNQPQHF
TRBJ1-1 . TRBV20-1 . TGCAGTGCTAGTACTAACAGGAGGAACACTGAAGCTTTCTTT CSASTNRRNTEAFF
TRBJ1-3 . TRBV30 many TGTGCCTGGGCCCGGGGGAGCGCATCTGGAAACACCATATATTTT CAWARGSASGNTIYF
TRBJ2-5 TRBD1 TRBV20-1 many TGCAGTGCTAGCGACAGGGGGTTTGGGGAGACCCAGTACTTC CSASDRGFGETQYF
TRBJ2-5 . TRBV20-1 many TGCAGTGCTAGATGGGGTTCACAAGTGGCCCAGTACTTC CSARWGSQVAQYF
TRBJ1-1 . TRBV6-5 many TGTGCCAGCAGTTACTCAAAGAACATGAACACTGAAGCTTTCTTT CASSYSKNMNTEAFF
TRBJ1-1 TRBD1 TRBV10-3 many TGTGCCATCAGGGACAGGGGAGCGGACACTGAAGCTTTCTTT CAIRDRGADTEAFF
TRBJ2-7 TRBD2 TRBV7-9 . TGTGCCAGCACCCCATTGGGAGGGAGTACCTACGAGCAGTACTTC CASTPLGGSTYEQYF
TRBJ1-3 TRBD1 TRBV9 . TGTGCCAGCAGCGTTCTGGGACAGGGGACGGGAAACACCATATATTTT CASSVLGQGTGNTIYF
TRBJ2-5 TRBD2 TRBV4-2 few TGTGCCAGCAGCCTGAACAACGGGAGGGAGACCCAGTACTTC CASSLNNGRETQYF
TRBJ2-7 . TRBV15 many TGTGCCACCAGCAGAGCCCTAGCCGTACCCTACGAGCAGTACTTC CATSRALAVPYEQYF
TRBJ1-2 . TRBV24-1 . TGTGCCACCAGTGACCCGACACGCAGCCCCGGCGATGGCTACACCTTC CATSDPTRSPGDGYTF
TRBJ2-3 . TRBV6-5 . TGTGCCAGCAGTTGGGGCAGGGAGACGGATACGCAGTATTTT CASSWGRETDTQYF
TRBJ1-2 TRBD1 TRBV15 few TGTGCCACCAGCCGAACGGGACAGAACTATGGCTACACCTTC CATSRTGQNYGYTF
TRBJ2-7 . TRBV27 many TGTGCCAGCAGTTTATCGGGCCGATATGAAGAGCAGTACTTC CASSLSGRYEEQYF
TRBJ1-1 . TRBV19 . TGTGCCAGTAGTATCCTGGGACCCGGGGGCACTGAAGCTTTCTTT CASSILGPGGTEAFF
TRBJ1-1 . TRBV28 many TGTGCCAGCATGTCAGAGGTTGGCGGCACTGAAGCTTTCTTT CASMSEVGGTEAFF
TRBJ1-3 TRBD1 TRBV9 . TGTGCCAGCAGCGTAGGGGCACAGGGGGGCATCTCTGGAAACACCATATATTTT CASSVGAQGGISGNTIYF
TRBJ2-7 TRBD2 TRBV6-2/TRBV6-3 . TGTGCCAGCAGTTACGTCGGTAGACTAGCGGGAAAGGGGCAGTACTTC CASSYVGRLAGKGQYF
TRBJ2-5 TRBD2 TRBV12-3/TRBV12-4 many TGTGCCAGCACCGAAACTCTAGCGGGAGAGACCCAGTACTTC CASTETLAGETQYF
TRBJ1-1 TRBD1 TRBV19 many TGTGCCAGTAGGGACAGGGGAGAGGACACTGAAGCTTTCTTT CASRDRGEDTEAFF
TRBJ2-7 TRBD1 TRBV6-5 many TGTGCCAGCAGTTCGTTAGGGGGCGACGAGCAGTACTTC CASSSLGGDEQYF
TRBJ1-2 TRBD1 TRBV6-1 . TGTGCCAGCAGTGCGGGACAGGGAAGTACCTTC CASSAGQGSTF
TRBJ1-5 TRBD1 TRBV10-3 many TGTGCCATCAGTGACGGACAGGGGGGATCCAATCAGCCCCAGCATTTT CAISDGQGGSNQPQHF
TRBJ2-7 TRBD1 TRBV6-2/TRBV6-3 . TGTGCCAGCAGTTCAGATCAAGACAGGGAGCCCTACGAGCAGTACTTC CASSSDQDREPYEQYF
TRBJ2-7 . TRBV27 many TGTGCCAGCAGTTTATCAGGGACCCACGAGCAGTACTTC CASSLSGTHEQYF
TRBJ2-7 . TRBV20-1 . TGCAGTGCTAGAGTCAACCCCTACGAGCAGTACTTC CSARVNPYEQYF
TRBJ1-6 TRBD1 TRBV6-1 . TGTGCCAGCAGGACGACAGGGAGTCCCCTCCACTTT CASRTTGSPLHF
TRBJ2-5 . TRBV11-2 many TGTGCCAGCAGCTTAAAGTCAGAGACCCAGTACTTC CASSLKSETQYF
TRBJ2-5 TRBD2 TRBV13 . TGTGCCAGCAGCTTCAGACTAGCGGGGACATTGGAGACCCAGTACTTC CASSFRLAGTLETQYF
TRBJ2-2 TRBD1 TRBV25-1 few TGTGCCAGCACAGGACAGGGGGGCACCGGGGAGCTGTTTTTT CASTGQGGTGELFF
TRBJ1-2 . TRBV20-1 many TGCAGTGCTCTTGGCTACACCTTC CSALGYTF
TRBJ2-7 TRBD1 TRBV20-1 many TGCAGTGCTTCTGGGACAGGGACTATCCACGAGCAGTACTTC CSASGTGTIHEQYF
TRBJ1-1 . TRBV18 many TGTGCCAGCTCCCCTGGGTGGGATGGCACTGAAGCTTTCTTT CASSPGWDGTEAFF
TRBJ2-7 . TRBV19 many TGTGCCAGTAGTATAGGAACATACTACGAGCAGTACTTC CASSIGTYYEQYF
TRBJ2-5 TRBD1 TRBV12-3/TRBV12-4 many TGTGCCAGCAGCCAGAGTACCGGGACAGGGGGCAGAGAGACCCAGTACTTC CASSQSTGTGGRETQYF
TRBJ2-5 . TRBV7-8 . TGTGCCAGCTCACCATGGTCGAACCAAGAGACCCAGTACTTC CASSPWSNQETQYF